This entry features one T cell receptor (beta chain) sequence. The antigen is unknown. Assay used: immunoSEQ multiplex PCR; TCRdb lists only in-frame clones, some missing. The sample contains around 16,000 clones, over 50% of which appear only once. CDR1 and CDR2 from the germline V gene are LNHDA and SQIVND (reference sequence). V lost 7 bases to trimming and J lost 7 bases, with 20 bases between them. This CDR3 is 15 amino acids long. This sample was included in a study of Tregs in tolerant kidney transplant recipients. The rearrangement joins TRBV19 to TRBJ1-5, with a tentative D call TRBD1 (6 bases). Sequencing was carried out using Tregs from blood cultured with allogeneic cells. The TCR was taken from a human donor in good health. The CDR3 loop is CASTSEWGRGQPQHF. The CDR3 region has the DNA TGTGCCAGTACCTCCGAGTGGGGGCGGGGACAGCCCCAGCATTTT.